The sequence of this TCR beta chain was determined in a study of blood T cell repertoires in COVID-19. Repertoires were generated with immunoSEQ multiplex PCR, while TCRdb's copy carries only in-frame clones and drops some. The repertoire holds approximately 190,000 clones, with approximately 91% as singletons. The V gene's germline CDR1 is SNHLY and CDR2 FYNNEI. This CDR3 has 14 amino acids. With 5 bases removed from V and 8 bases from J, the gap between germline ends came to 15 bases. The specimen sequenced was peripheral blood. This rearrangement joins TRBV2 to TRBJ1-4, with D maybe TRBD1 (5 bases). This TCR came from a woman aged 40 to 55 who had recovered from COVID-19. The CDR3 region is CASSYRSVGEKLFF. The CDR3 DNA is TGTGCCAGCAGTTACAGGTCTGTCGGGGAAAAACTGTTTTTT.